This entry describes one T cell receptor beta chain. What it recognizes is unknown. Libraries were prepared by immunoSEQ multiplex PCR; TCRdb keeps only in-frame clonotypes and omits some of them. The sample holds around 25,000 clones, approximately 92% seen once. These data come from a study of T cells in localized non-small cell lung cancer. Findings and limits, study-wide: Compared with tumor, uninvolved adjacent lung displayed greater T cell clonality, ranking highest overall. Sequencing covered just one tumor region, so heterogeneity cannot be ruled out. When the top 100 tumor clones were examined, a median approximately 57 of them also appeared in the adjacent lung, which was paired and uninvolved.

CDR1 and CDR2 (germline): MDHEN, SYDVKM. Unmatched junction bases numbered 3, after V lost 3 bases and J lost 5 bases. The CDR3 is 14 amino acids. The chain carries TRBV28 and TRBJ1-1; 10 positions agree with TRBD1. This clonotype was obtained from a man aged 40-75 years with stage III squamous cell lung carcinoma. The material was peripheral blood, obtained before any cancer treatment. The CDR3 spells CASSLGQGLTEAFF. In nucleotides, the CDR3 is TGTGCCAGCAGTTTGGGACAGGGGTTGACTGAAGCTTTCTTT.